These 32 T cell receptor beta chains originate from one sample sequenced in a study of blood T cell repertoires in COVID-19. Here immunoSEQ multiplex PCR was the method, and the copy in TCRdb shows in-frame clones only, minus some. Of 200,000 to 300,000 clones in the sample, approximately 86% were seen once. Specimen: peripheral blood. The receptors were gathered from a woman aged 55-69 years with COVID-19, enrolled during active disease.

The chain employs TRBV19 and TRBJ2-7; 14 positions agree with TRBD2. Germline CDR1 reads LNHDA; CDR2 reads SQIVND (reference sequence). J lost 4 bases, V lost 4 bases, and 6 bases had no gene match. The CDR3 consists of 16 residues. The CDR3 sequence is CASSTPGLAGVYEQYF. As DNA, the CDR3 is TGTGCCAGTAGTACCCCGGGACTAGCGGGAGTTTACGAGCAGTACTTC.

The chain is built from TRBV24-1 and TRBJ1-2; 10 bases are a match to TRBD1. Germline loops: CDR1 KGHDR, CDR2 SFDVKD. V was pared by 3 bases and J by 7 bases, with 10 bases of the junction left unmatched. The CDR3 is 16 amino acids. The CDR3 sequence: CATSDPTGTGVGGYTF. For the CDR3, the DNA is TGTGCCACCAGTGATCCGACCGGGACAGGGGTAGGTGGCTACACCTTC.

This rearrangement joins TRBV6-2 or TRBV6-3 to TRBJ2-7, with 13 bases that match TRBD2. J gave up 3 bases and V 5 bases, and 7 bases lay outside the gene matches. The CDR3 consists of 16 residues. The germline CDR1 and CDR2 sequences are MNHEY and SVGEGT. CDR3 nucleotide sequence: TGTGCCAGCAGTCTGCCGGGACTAGCGGGATACTACGAGCAGTACTTC. This sequence encodes CASSLPGLAGYYEQYF.

The genes are TRBV7-2 and TRBJ1-5; possible D gene TRBD1, 5 bases. Trimming pared 6 bases from V and 6 bases from J, leaving 18 bases between. The CDR3 spans 15 residues. Germline values: CDR1 SGHTA, CDR2 FQGNSA. CDR3 residues: CASRRTVGGGQPQHF. As DNA, the CDR3 is TGTGCCAGCAGGAGGACCGTCGGGGGGGGTCAGCCCCAGCATTTT.

This rearrangement joins TRBV3-1 (or the pseudogene TRBV3-2) to TRBJ2-7; TRBD1 aligns across 8 bases. CDR3 length: 16 residues. The germline CDR1 and CDR2 sequences are LGHDT and YNNKEL (reference sequence). With 1 base clipped from V and 5 bases from J, the junction kept 10 bases outside the gene matches. CDR3: CASSQVDRVIPDEQYF. The CDR3 nucleotides are TGTGCCAGCAGCCAAGTGGACAGGGTAATTCCGGACGAGCAGTACTTC.

The chain employs TRBV12-5 and TRBJ2-7; 8 bases fit TRBD1. Germline trimming cut 9 bases from V and 6 bases from J; bases unmatched to any gene: 16. The CDR3 totals 15 residues. CDR1 and CDR2 (germline): LGHNT, FRNRAP. CDR3 protein: CARRRCLDRVPEQYF. In DNA, the CDR3 is TGTGCTAGACGTCGCTGTCTGGACAGGGTCCCCGAGCAGTACTTC.

The J gene is TRBJ2-2, the V gene TRBV11-3; D is possibly TRBD2 (6 bases). This CDR3 is built from 16 residues. V lost 5 bases to trimming and J lost 4 bases, with 17 bases between them. Germline V gene sequence: CDR1 SGHNT, CDR2 YENEEA. Here the CDR3 DNA reads TGTGCCAGCAGCAAGAACTCGGAGGGACCCACCGGGGAGCTGTTTTTT. It codes for CASSKNSEGPTGELFF. Full variable domain (rest looked up from reference TRBV11-3 and TRBJ2-2): EAGVVQSPRYKIIEKKQPVAFWCNPISGHNTLYWYLQNLGQGPELLIRYENEEAVDDSQLPKDRFSAERLKGVDSTLKIQPAELGDSAVYLCASSKNSEGPTGELFFGEGSRLTVL.

The chain links TRBV18 to TRBJ2-7; D might be TRBD2 (5 bases). Germline CDR1 reads KGHSH; CDR2 reads LQKENI. Trimming shortened V by 6 bases and J by 4 bases, and 10 bases separated the two germline ends. This CDR3 is built from 12 residues. CDR3 bases: TGTGCCAGCTCGCTTAGCGCGTACGAGCAGTACTTC. It translates to CASSLSAYEQYF.

This chain uses TRBV11-2 with TRBJ2-3; D remains unclear. Trimming shortened V by 0 bases and J by 2 bases, and 12 bases separated the two germline ends. CDR1 and CDR2 (germline): SGHAT, FQNNGV. The CDR3 is 16 amino acids. CDR3 in DNA: TGTGCCAGCAGCTTAGATCCAACTAACCCCACAGATACGCAGTATTTT. Translation: CASSLDPTNPTDTQYF.

J is TRBJ1-2 and V is TRBV6-5; 9 positions agree with TRBD1. The CDR3 contains 13 residues. V lost 5 bases to trimming and J lost 7 bases; unmatched junction nucleotides: 5. CDR1 is MNHEY, CDR2 SVGAGI, per germline. The CDR3 DNA sequence: TGTGCCAGCAGTCCACAGGGGGCGTTTGGCTACACCTTC. Residues: CASSPQGAFGYTF.

The chain has TRBV7-2 and TRBJ2-1; D is possibly TRBD1 (7 bases). The CDR3 loop spans 15 amino acids. CDR1 and CDR2 from the germline V gene are SGHTA and FQGNSA. V lost 3 bases to trimming and J lost 7 bases, with 16 bases between them. The CDR3 here is CASSLETGRTNEQFF. For the CDR3, the DNA is TGTGCCAGCAGCTTGGAGACAGGGAGGACTAATGAGCAGTTCTTC.

V and J are TRBV11-2 and TRBJ1-2; 8 nucleotides agree with TRBD1. The germline CDR1 and CDR2 sequences are SGHAT and FQNNGV. The CDR3 is 14 residues long. The J segment lost 6 bases and the V segment lost 1 base, leaving 4 bases of the junction unmatched. CDR3 bases: TGTGCCAGCAGCTTAGGCCAGGGGGCTGATGGCTACACCTTC. As protein: CASSLGQGADGYTF.

The chain recombines TRBV10-3 with TRBJ2-7; TRBD2 might be the D (5 bases). Trimming left V 4 bases short and J 6 bases short, with 10 bases between. CDR1 is ENHRY, CDR2 SYGVKD, per germline. The CDR3 is 12 amino acids. The CDR3 DNA reads as TGTGCCATCAGTGGGATCGGGGTCGAGCAGTACTTC. Translation: CAISGIGVEQYF.

The chain has TRBV30 and TRBJ2-5; D possibly corresponds to TRBD2 (5 bases). The V end was cut by 0 bases, the J end by 0 bases, with 11 bases between. CDR1 and CDR2 from the germline V gene are GTSNPN and SVGIG (reference sequence). The CDR3 loop spans 15 amino acids. DNA of the CDR3: TGTGCCTGGAGTGTATCACGGAGGTACCAAGAGACCCAGTACTTC. Its protein is CAWSVSRRYQETQYF. The full variable domain, in which reference TRBV30 and TRBJ2-5 provide the parts outside the CDR3, is SQTIHQWPATLVQPVGSPLSLECTVEGTSNPNLYWYRQAAGRGLQLLFYSVGIGQISSEVPQNLSASRPQDRQFILSSKKLLLSDSGFYLCAWSVSRRYQETQYFGPGTRLLVL.

CDR3 loop: CASSSQGSGNEKLFF. In DNA, the CDR3 is TGTGCCAGCAGCTCCCAGGGTTCAGGGAATGAAAAACTGTTTTTT. This chain links TRBV7-2 with TRBJ1-4, with D possibly matching TRBD1 (5 bases). Germline assignment: CDR1 SGHTA and CDR2 FQGNSA. This CDR3 is 15 amino acids long. The ends were cut back, 4 bases at V and 5 bases at J, with 14 bases in the middle.

The chain carries TRBV6-5 and TRBJ2-1, with 11 positions matching TRBD2. Looked up from germline, CDR1 is MNHEY and CDR2 is SVGAGI. J was trimmed by 9 bases and V by 8 bases; bases with no gene match: 9. The CDR3 has 14 amino acids. The DNA of the CDR3 is TGTGCCAGCCGAACTAGCGGGAGCTGGAGTGAGCAGTTCTTC. Protein: CASRTSGSWSEQFF.

The V and J genes are TRBV11-2 and TRBJ2-2; 9 bases map to TRBD1. The CDR3 runs to 16 residues. From germline, CDR1 is SGHAT and CDR2 FQNNGV. After removal of 7 bases from V and 5 bases from J, the junction contained 11 bases not matched to a gene. The CDR3 is CASTMGQGRNTGELFF. The CDR3 DNA is TGTGCCAGCACCATGGGACAGGGAAGAAATACCGGGGAGCTGTTTTTT.

The chain is built from TRBV6-5 and TRBJ2-5; 8 bases line up with TRBD2. The CDR3 sequence is 13 residues long. Per the germline V gene, CDR1 is MNHEY and CDR2 is SVGAGI. Germline trimming cut 6 bases from V and 7 bases from J; bases unmatched to any gene: 7. Here the CDR3 reads CASSPGGRLTQYF. The CDR3 region has the DNA TGTGCCAGCAGCCCCGGCGGGAGGTTGACCCAGTACTTC.

The rearrangement joins TRBV12-3 or TRBV12-4 to TRBJ1-4, with D possibly TRBD1 on 5 matching bases. Trimming pared 10 bases from V and 11 bases from J, leaving 20 bases between. The CDR3 sequence is 13 residues long. The CDR3 region has the DNA TGTGCCATCCTAAGACCCGGGGGGAGGAAACTGTTTTTT. It codes for CAILRPGGRKLFF.

The rearrangement uses TRBV20-1 and TRBJ2-7, with D possibly being TRBD2 (6 bases). CDR3 length: 11 residues. Trimming removed 1 base from V and 9 bases from J, with 10 bases in between. Germline V lookup: CDR1 DFQATT, CDR2 SNEGSKA (reference sequence). Here the CDR3 reads CSARGGEVQYF. The CDR3 DNA reads TGCAGTGCTAGAGGGGGGGAGGTGCAGTACTTC.

The V and J genes are TRBV5-1 and TRBJ1-6; D might be TRBD1 (6 bases). The CDR3 consists of 15 residues. Germline CDR1 and CDR2: SGHRS and YFSETQ. With 4 bases removed from V and 9 bases from J, the gap between germline ends came to 17 bases. The CDR3 is CASSQNGGGGSPLHF. The CDR3 region has the DNA TGCGCCAGCAGCCAGAACGGGGGGGGCGGTTCACCCCTCCACTTT.

For the CDR3, the DNA is TGTGCCAGCGGTTTAGCGGGAGTTGGAGGGAATGAGCAGTTCTTC. Its protein is CASGLAGVGGNEQFF. This rearrangement joins TRBV6-5 to TRBJ2-1, with TRBD2 matching over 9 bases. The germline V gene encodes CDR1 MNHEY and CDR2 SVGAGI. The CDR3 sequence is 15 residues long. Trimming removed 8 bases from V and 7 bases from J; junction bases left unmatched: 12.

The V gene is TRBV18, the J gene TRBJ1-4, with 7 bases identical to TRBD1. Germline values: CDR1 KGHSH, CDR2 LQKENI. CDR3 length equals 18 residues. Germline trimming cut 5 bases from V and 0 bases from J; bases unmatched to any gene: 12. The CDR3 region has the DNA TGTGCCAGCTCAACAGACAGGGCCACGGCTGCAACTAATGAAAAACTGTTTTTT. This gives the protein CASSTDRATAATNEKLFF.

J is TRBJ2-7 and V is TRBV14; D is ambiguous. The germline gives CDR1 SGHDN, CDR2 FVKESK. V was clipped by 5 bases and J by 0 bases, with 5 bases between them. The CDR3 sequence is 12 residues long. The CDR3 DNA is TGTGCCAGCAGCGCCAGCTCCTACGAGCAGTACTTC. Protein sequence: CASSASSYEQYF.

V is TRBV12-3 or TRBV12-4 and J is TRBJ2-7, with D possibly being TRBD1 (5 bases). With 3 bases removed from V and 1 base from J, the gap between germline ends came to 7 bases. The CDR3 extends over 13 amino acids. CDR3 in amino acids: CASSFQGSYEQYF. The CDR3 coding sequence is TGTGCCAGCAGTTTTCAGGGTTCCTACGAGCAGTACTTC.

V usage is TRBV29-1 and J usage is TRBJ1-2; TRBD1 aligns across 7 bases. Germline trimming cut 6 bases from V and 7 bases from J; bases unmatched to any gene: 8. The germline V gene encodes CDR1 SQVTM and CDR2 ANQGSEA. The CDR3 loop spans 12 amino acids. The CDR3 DNA reads TGCAGCGTCCTCGACAGGGACCCTGGCTACACCTTC. It translates to CSVLDRDPGYTF.

The rearrangement uses TRBV30 and TRBJ1-5; D uncertain. The CDR3 is 13 amino acids. Germline CDR1 and CDR2: GTSNPN and SVGIG (reference sequence). V lost 1 base to trimming and J lost 5 bases, with 9 bases between them. The CDR3 DNA sequence: TGTGCCTGGAGTGCCAGGCAAGATCAGCCCCAGCATTTT. Encoded protein: CAWSARQDQPQHF.

This sequence joins TRBV6-2 or TRBV6-3 and TRBJ2-7, with D perhaps matching TRBD2 (5 bases). The CDR3 loop spans 17 amino acids. Trimming removed 2 bases at V and 0 bases at J, with 17 bases between. Germline V gives CDR1 MNHEY, CDR2 SVGEGT. CDR3 in amino acids: CASSYPRGLKNSYEQYF. CDR3 in DNA: TGTGCCAGCAGTTACCCCAGAGGGCTAAAAAACTCCTACGAGCAGTACTTC.

The chain links TRBV6-5 to TRBJ2-3; possible D gene TRBD1, 6 bases. Per germline, CDR1 MNHEY and CDR2 SVGAGI. Trimming left V 0 bases short and J 11 bases short, with 21 bases between. This CDR3 comprises 16 residues. CDR3 loop: CASSYSQGHLGGRQYF. CDR3 DNA sequence: TGTGCCAGCAGTTACTCCCAGGGACACCTTGGGGGTAGGCAGTATTTT.

The chain uses TRBV7-2 and TRBJ1-4, with D hard to call. Between the trimmed V and J ends, which lost 5 bases and 10 bases, there was a span of 20 bases. The germline gives CDR1 SGHTA, CDR2 FQGNSA. The CDR3 runs to 15 residues. CDR3 nucleotide sequence: TGTGCCAGCAGCGAGAGCAATATAAGAGGAAGAAAACTGTTTTTT. It encodes CASSESNIRGRKLFF.

This chain uses TRBV5-1 with TRBJ1-4, with D tentatively TRBD1 (6 bases). The V and J ends lost 0 bases and 3 bases respectively, with 21 bases between them. In germline, CDR1 is SGHRS, CDR2 YFSETQ. This CDR3 region has 19 residues. The CDR3 region has the DNA TGCGCCAGCAGCTTGGCCGGGGGGCTCGGGGGACTGGCTAATGAAAAACTGTTTTTT. It yields the protein CASSLAGGLGGLANEKLFF.

CDR3 DNA: TGCGCCAGCAGCTTGAGACAGGGGCATTCACCCCTCCACTTT. Translated: CASSLRQGHSPLHF. The chain has TRBV5-1 and TRBJ1-6, with 8 bases lining up with TRBD1. This CDR3 comprises 14 residues. The ends lost 1 base at V and 8 bases at J; junction bases unmatched: 2. Per the germline V gene, CDR1 is SGHRS and CDR2 is YFSETQ.